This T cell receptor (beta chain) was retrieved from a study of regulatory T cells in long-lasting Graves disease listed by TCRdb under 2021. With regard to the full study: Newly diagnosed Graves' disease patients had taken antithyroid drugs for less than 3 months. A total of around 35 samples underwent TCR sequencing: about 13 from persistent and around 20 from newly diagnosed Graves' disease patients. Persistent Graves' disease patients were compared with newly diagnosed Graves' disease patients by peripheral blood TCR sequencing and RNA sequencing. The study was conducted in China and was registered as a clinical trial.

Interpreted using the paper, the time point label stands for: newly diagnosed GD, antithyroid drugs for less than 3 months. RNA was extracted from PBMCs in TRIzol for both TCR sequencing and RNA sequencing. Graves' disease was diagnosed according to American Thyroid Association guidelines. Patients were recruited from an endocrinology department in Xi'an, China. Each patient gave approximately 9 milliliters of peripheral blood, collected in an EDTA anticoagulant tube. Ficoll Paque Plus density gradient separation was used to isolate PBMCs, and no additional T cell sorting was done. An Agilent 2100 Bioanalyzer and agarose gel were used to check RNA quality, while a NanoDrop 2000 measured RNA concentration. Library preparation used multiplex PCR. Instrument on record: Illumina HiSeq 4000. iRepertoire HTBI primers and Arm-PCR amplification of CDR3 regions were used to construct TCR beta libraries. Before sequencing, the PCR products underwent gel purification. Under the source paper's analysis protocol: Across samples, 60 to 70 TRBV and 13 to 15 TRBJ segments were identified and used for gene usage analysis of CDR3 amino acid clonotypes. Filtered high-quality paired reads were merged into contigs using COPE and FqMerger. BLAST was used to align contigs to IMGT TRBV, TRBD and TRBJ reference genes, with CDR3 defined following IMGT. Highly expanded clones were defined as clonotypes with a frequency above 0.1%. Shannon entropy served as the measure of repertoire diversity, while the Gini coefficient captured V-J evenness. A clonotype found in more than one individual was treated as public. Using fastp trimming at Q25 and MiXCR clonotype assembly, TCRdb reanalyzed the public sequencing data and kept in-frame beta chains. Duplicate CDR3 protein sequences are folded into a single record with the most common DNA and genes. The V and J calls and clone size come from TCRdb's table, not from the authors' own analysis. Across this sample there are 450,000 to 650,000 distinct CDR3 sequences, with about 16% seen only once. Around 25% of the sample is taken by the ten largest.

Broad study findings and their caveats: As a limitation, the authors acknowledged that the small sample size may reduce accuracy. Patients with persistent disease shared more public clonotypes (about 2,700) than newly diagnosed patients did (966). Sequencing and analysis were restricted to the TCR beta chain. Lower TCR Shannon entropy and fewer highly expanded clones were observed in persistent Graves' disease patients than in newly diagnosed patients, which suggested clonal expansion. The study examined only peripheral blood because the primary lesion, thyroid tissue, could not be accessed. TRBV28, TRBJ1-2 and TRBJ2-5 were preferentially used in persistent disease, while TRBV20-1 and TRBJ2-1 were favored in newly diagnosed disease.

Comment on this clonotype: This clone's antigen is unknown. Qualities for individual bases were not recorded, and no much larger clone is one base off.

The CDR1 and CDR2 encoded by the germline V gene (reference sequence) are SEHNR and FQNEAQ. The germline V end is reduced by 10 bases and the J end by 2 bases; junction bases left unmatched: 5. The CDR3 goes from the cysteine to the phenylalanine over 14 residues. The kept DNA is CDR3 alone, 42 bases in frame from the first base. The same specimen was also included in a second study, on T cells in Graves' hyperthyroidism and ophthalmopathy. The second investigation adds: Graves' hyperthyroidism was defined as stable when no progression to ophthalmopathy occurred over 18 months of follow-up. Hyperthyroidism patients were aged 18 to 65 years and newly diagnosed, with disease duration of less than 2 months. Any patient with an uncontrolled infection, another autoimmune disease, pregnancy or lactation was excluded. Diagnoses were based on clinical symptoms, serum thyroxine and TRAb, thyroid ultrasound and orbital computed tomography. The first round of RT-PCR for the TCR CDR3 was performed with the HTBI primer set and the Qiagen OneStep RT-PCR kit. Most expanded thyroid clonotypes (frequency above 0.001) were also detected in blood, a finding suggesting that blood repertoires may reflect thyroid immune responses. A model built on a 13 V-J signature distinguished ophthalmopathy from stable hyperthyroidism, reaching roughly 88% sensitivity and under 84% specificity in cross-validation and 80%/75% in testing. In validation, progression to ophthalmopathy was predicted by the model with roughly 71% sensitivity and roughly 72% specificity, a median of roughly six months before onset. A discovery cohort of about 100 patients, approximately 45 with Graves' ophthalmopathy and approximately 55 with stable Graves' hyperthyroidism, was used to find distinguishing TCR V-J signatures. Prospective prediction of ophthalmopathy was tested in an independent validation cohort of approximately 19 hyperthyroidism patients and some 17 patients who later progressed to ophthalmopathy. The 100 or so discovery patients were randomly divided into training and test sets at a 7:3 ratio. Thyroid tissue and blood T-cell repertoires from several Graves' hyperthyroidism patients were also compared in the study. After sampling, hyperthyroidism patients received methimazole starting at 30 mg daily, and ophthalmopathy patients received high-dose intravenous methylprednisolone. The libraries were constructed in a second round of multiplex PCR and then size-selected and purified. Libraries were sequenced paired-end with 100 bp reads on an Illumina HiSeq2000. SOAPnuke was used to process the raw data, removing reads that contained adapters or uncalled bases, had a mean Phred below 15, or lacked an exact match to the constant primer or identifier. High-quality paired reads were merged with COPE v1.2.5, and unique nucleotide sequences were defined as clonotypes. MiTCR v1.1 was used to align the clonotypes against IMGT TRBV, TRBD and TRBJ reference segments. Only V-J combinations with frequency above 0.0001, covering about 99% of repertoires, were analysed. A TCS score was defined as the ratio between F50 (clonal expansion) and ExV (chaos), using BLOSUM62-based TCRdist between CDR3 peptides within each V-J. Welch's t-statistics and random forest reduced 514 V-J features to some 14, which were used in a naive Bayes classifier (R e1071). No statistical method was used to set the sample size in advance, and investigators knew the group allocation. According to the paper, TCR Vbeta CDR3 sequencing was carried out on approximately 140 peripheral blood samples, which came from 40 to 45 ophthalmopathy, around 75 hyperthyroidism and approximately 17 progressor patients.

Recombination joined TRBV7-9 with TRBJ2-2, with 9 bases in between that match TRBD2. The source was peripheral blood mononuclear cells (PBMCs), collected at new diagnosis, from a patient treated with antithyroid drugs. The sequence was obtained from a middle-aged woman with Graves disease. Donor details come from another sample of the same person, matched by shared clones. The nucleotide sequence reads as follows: TGTGCCACCCGCGGGGGGGCAAACACCGGGGAGCTGTTTTTT. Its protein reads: CATRGGANTGELFF.